Shown below are 27 T cell receptor beta chains from a single sample sequenced in a study of blood T cell repertoires in COVID-19 (dated by TCRdb to between 2020 and 2021). The library came from the immunoSEQ multiplex PCR assay. As stored in TCRdb, this immuneACCESS dataset retains in-frame rearrangements with V and J assigned. A fraction of the clones does not appear; measured against another copy, unresolved V genes explain less than half of the discrepancy, and the remainder lacks a known reason. The sample data list some 80,000 clones, and over 75% of these were observed just once. The ten largest clonotypes hold roughly 0.78% of the sample. Source material: peripheral blood. The source is a woman aged 80 or over with acute or convalescent COVID-19.

J is TRBJ1-2 and V is TRBV27, with 7 bases lining up with TRBD1. V dropped 4 bases and J dropped 4; count of bases not matched to a gene: 9. This CDR3 has 15 amino acids. Germline assignment: CDR1 MNHEY and CDR2 SMNVEV (reference sequence). The DNA for the CDR3 is TGTGCCAGCAGTTCAGTTAAACAGGGGCTCTATGGCTACACCTTC. Translating it yields CASSSVKQGLYGYTF.

The sample holds one count of this clone. J is TRBJ2-1 and V is TRBV19; TRBD1 matches 10 bases. Trimming at V came to 8 bases and at J to 4 bases, leaving 8 bases not matched to a gene. Germline values: CDR1 LNHDA, CDR2 SQIVND (reference sequence). This CDR3 contains 15 residues. CDR3 residues: CASRSGQGVYNEQFF. Written as DNA, the CDR3 is TGTGCCAGTCGATCCGGACAGGGGGTGTACAATGAGCAGTTCTTC.

The chain employs TRBV27 and TRBJ2-1; 7 positions match TRBD1. CDR3 size: 15 residues. Trimming removed 6 bases from V and 0 bases from J; junction bases left unmatched: 5. Germline assignment: CDR1 MNHEY and CDR2 SMNVEV (reference sequence). The CDR3 sequence: CASRRQGHSYNEQFF. The CDR3 nucleotides read TGTGCCAGCAGGCGACAGGGCCACTCCTACAATGAGCAGTTCTTC.

The chain has TRBV6-2 or TRBV6-3 and TRBJ2-7, with a tentative D call TRBD2 (6 bases). The CDR3 consists of 14 residues. Trimming pared 5 bases from V and 0 bases from J, leaving 11 bases between. CDR1 and CDR2 from the germline V gene are MNHEY and SVGEGT. The CDR3 region is CASSPRRGSYEQYF. Here the CDR3 DNA reads TGTGCCAGCAGTCCCCGGAGGGGCTCCTACGAGCAGTACTTC.

This chain joins TRBV6-5 and TRBJ2-7, with 10 nucleotides matching TRBD1. CDR3 length equals 13 residues. The V gene end was trimmed by 7 bases and the J gene end by 3 bases; junction bases not matched to a gene: 3. Germline V CDR1 and CDR2: MNHEY, SVGAGI. The DNA for the CDR3 is TGTGCCAGCACCCGGGACAGGGGCTACGAGCAGTACTTC. Residues: CASTRDRGYEQYF.

This chain connects TRBV3-1 (or the pseudogene TRBV3-2) to TRBJ1-6; perhaps TRBD1 as D (5 bases). The germline gives CDR1 LGHDT, CDR2 YNNKEL (reference sequence). This CDR3 spans 16 amino acids. With 1 base removed from V and 6 bases from J, the gap between germline ends came to 13 bases. CDR3 in DNA: TGTGCCAGCAGCCAAGGGGGGGGTCGAGGTAATTCACCCCTCCACTTT. This codes for CASSQGGGRGNSPLHF.

The genes are TRBV18 and TRBJ2-1; D possibly corresponds to TRBD1 (7 bases). The germline gives CDR1 KGHSH, CDR2 LQKENI. The V end lost 2 bases, the J end lost 2 bases, and 13 bases lay between the germline ends. This CDR3 is 16 amino acids long. CDR3 sequence reads: CASSPGGGRTYNEQFF. The CDR3 bases are TGTGCCAGCTCACCAGGAGGGGGCAGGACCTACAATGAGCAGTTCTTC.

This clone was seen more than once but under ten times. This rearrangement joins TRBV5-6 to TRBJ1-4; 9 nucleotides align to TRBD1. The V and J ends lost 4 bases and 8 bases, in that order; junction bases with no gene match: 6. The germline gives CDR1 SGHDT, CDR2 YYEEEE. This CDR3 contains 14 residues. CDR3 nucleotides: TGTGCCAGCAGCCGAAGACAGGGGGGCGAAAAACTGTTTTTT. Protein sequence: CASSRRQGGEKLFF. The variable domain in full, with the rest retrieved from reference TRBV5-6 and TRBJ1-4, is DAGVTQSPTHLIKTRGQQVTLRCSPKSGHDTVSWYQQALGQGPQFIFQYYEEEERQRGNFPDRFSGHQFPNYSSELNVNALLLGDSALYLCASSRRQGGEKLFFGSGTQLSVL.

The chain is built from TRBV27 and TRBJ2-1; 10 positions match TRBD2. Trimming removed 2 bases from V and 6 bases from J; junction bases left unmatched: 4. Germline V CDR1 and CDR2: MNHEY, SMNVEV (reference sequence). CDR3 length: 15 amino acids. CDR3 amino acids: CASSLEGLARNEQFF. The CDR3 DNA is TGTGCCAGCAGTTTAGAGGGACTAGCGCGCAATGAGCAGTTCTTC.

This chain joins TRBV18 and TRBJ2-1; the match to TRBD2 covers 8 bases. Germline loops: CDR1 KGHSH, CDR2 LQKENI. V dropped 3 bases and J dropped 2; count of bases not matched to a gene: 6. The CDR3 extends over 16 amino acids. The CDR3 here is CASSPPSGPTYNEQFF. CDR3 coding DNA: TGTGCCAGCTCACCCCCTAGCGGGCCCACCTACAATGAGCAGTTCTTC.

This rearrangement joins TRBV7-9 to TRBJ2-1; TRBD2 agrees at 10 bases. CDR3 size: 18 residues. V shed 7 bases, J shed 6 bases, and the junction held 18 bases outside the gene matches. The germline V gene encodes CDR1 SEHNR and CDR2 FQNEAQ (reference sequence). The CDR3 loop reads CASIGGREASGRGNEQFF. The DNA of the CDR3 is TGTGCCAGCATAGGGGGGAGAGAAGCTAGCGGGAGAGGCAATGAGCAGTTCTTC.

This clone was detected only once. The chain employs TRBV9 and TRBJ1-6; 9 positions agree with TRBD1. V trimming: 3 bases; J trimming: 9 bases; junction bases outside the gene matches: 7. This CDR3 comprises 15 residues. CDR1 and CDR2 (germline): SGDLS, YYNGEE. CDR3: CASSAGTGLSSPLHF. Written as DNA, the CDR3 is TGTGCCAGCAGCGCAGGGACAGGGCTATCTTCACCCCTCCACTTT.

The chain has TRBV5-4 and TRBJ2-4; 8 nucleotides line up with TRBD2. After removal of 2 bases from V and 7 bases from J, the junction contained 5 bases not matched to a gene. CDR1 and CDR2 (germline): SGHNT, YYREEE (reference sequence). CDR3 length: 14 residues. CDR3 in DNA: TGTGCCAGCAGCTTAGCGGGAGCGGGGAACATTCAGTACTTC. The encoded protein is CASSLAGAGNIQYF.

The genes are TRBV5-4 and TRBJ2-1; a possible D gene is TRBD2 (5 bases). The V and J ends lost 0 bases and 8 bases respectively, with 15 bases between them. CDR1 SGHNT and CDR2 YYREEE come from the germline V gene (reference sequence). The CDR3 length is 15 residues. DNA of the CDR3: TGTGCCAGCAGCTTGGCCATCGGGGTTATCGATGAGCAGTTCTTC. It codes for CASSLAIGVIDEQFF.

This sequence joins TRBV4-1 and TRBJ1-6; D remains ambiguous. The germline CDR1 and CDR2 sequences are MGHRA and YSYEKL. The CDR3 covers 17 residues. Between the trimmed V and J ends, which lost 1 base and 2 bases, there was a span of 12 bases. The DNA for the CDR3 is TGCGCCAGCAGCCAAGGGAGGGAACGGGCCTATAATTCACCCCTCCACTTT. Its translation: CASSQGRERAYNSPLHF.

The genes are TRBV5-4 and TRBJ2-7; tentative D call: TRBD1 (6 bases). Germline V gene data show CDR1 as SGHNT and CDR2 as YYREEE (reference sequence). The V and J ends lost 2 bases and 0 bases respectively, with 12 bases between them. The CDR3 length is 15 residues. Here the CDR3 reads CASSFLGQSSYEQYF. The CDR3 nucleotides read TGTGCCAGCAGCTTTCTCGGACAGAGCTCCTACGAGCAGTACTTC.

This chain links TRBV6-4 with TRBJ1-1; a possible D gene is TRBD1 (5 bases). This CDR3 is built from 12 residues. The germline V gene encodes CDR1 MRHNA and CDR2 SNTAGT. Trimming stripped 6 bases from V and 8 bases from J, with 13 bases between. Here the CDR3 DNA reads TGTGCCAGCAGCCACAGGACGGAAGAAGCTTTCTTT. As protein: CASSHRTEEAFF.

The chain carries TRBV6-6 and TRBJ1-6; no definite D call. Germline loops: CDR1 MNHNY, CDR2 SVGAGI (reference sequence). V lost 5 bases and J lost 0, with 11 bases in between. The CDR3 covers 16 residues. The CDR3 bases are TGTGCCAGCAGTCCCTCTGTCTACTCCTATAATTCACCCCTCCACTTT. This translates into CASSPSVYSYNSPLHF.

The V and J genes are TRBV6-4 and TRBJ1-1; the D gene is possibly TRBD1 (5 bases). Germline V CDR1 and CDR2: MRHNA, SNTAGT. The CDR3 length is 13 residues. With 6 bases removed from V and 5 bases from J, the gap between germline ends came to 13 bases. CDR3 sequence: CASSYGSGTEAFF. The CDR3 DNA is TGTGCCAGCAGCTACGGATCAGGGACTGAAGCTTTCTTT.

In its sample, this clone was seen once. V and J are TRBV5-1 and TRBJ2-1; 11 nucleotides match TRBD2. The CDR3 has 14 amino acids. The germline gives CDR1 SGHRS, CDR2 YFSETQ. J gave up 7 bases and V 7 bases, and 7 bases lay outside the gene matches. Here the CDR3 reads CASCPGLAVNEQFF. CDR3 nucleotide sequence: TGCGCCAGCTGTCCGGGACTAGCGGTTAATGAGCAGTTCTTC.

The chain joins TRBV18 to TRBJ2-2, with D perhaps TRBD2 (5 bases). This CDR3 region has 14 residues. V was clipped by 0 bases and J by 8 bases, with 10 bases between them. Germline lookup yields CDR1 KGHSH and CDR2 LQKENI. CDR3 DNA: TGTGCCAGCTCACCACCCCCGGGATCAGGGGAGCTGTTTTTT. Its protein product is CASSPPPGSGELFF.

The genes are TRBV5-1 and TRBJ2-2, with TRBD2 identical over 12 bases. This CDR3 region has 16 residues. Germline lookup yields CDR1 SGHRS and CDR2 YFSETQ. Trimming at V came to 4 bases and at J to 5 bases, leaving 6 bases not matched to a gene. CDR3 nucleotides: TGCGCCAGCAGCGTCTTACTAGCGGGAGGAACCGGGGAGCTGTTTTTT. Amino acids: CASSVLLAGGTGELFF.

This clone was seen a handful of times. The chain couples TRBV23-1 to TRBJ1-2, with no clear D. TRBV23-1 belongs to the ORF category, with a function that is uncertain. Trimming took off 10 bases at V and 4 bases at J, with 10 bases between the two ends. This CDR3 has 11 residues. The CDR3 DNA is TGCGCCAAGAGCGCCTCCTATGGCTACACCTTC. It codes for CAKSASYGYTF.

This sequence joins TRBV28 and TRBJ2-4; TRBD2 agrees at 8 bases. In germline, CDR1 is MDHEN, CDR2 SYDVKM. The CDR3 runs to 15 residues. J gave up 2 bases and V 5 bases, and 5 bases lay outside the gene matches. The CDR3 protein is CASSPTSVTKNIQYF. In DNA form, the CDR3 reads TGTGCCAGCAGTCCGACTAGCGTGACCAAAAACATTCAGTACTTC. Full variable domain (rest looked up from reference TRBV28 and TRBJ2-4): DVKVTQSSRYLVKRTGEKVFLECVQDMDHENMFWYRQDPGLGLRLIYFSYDVKMKEKGDIPEGYSVSREKKERFSLILESASTNQTSMYLCASSPTSVTKNIQYFGAGTRLSVL.

The rearrangement joins TRBV19 to TRBJ2-3; 10 bases line up with TRBD1. Losses at the gene ends were 7 bases for V and 10 bases for J; bases not matched to a gene: 8. This CDR3 contains 13 residues. CDR1 is LNHDA, CDR2 SQIVND, per germline (reference sequence). CDR3 region: CASKTGGNHPQYF. DNA of the CDR3: TGTGCCAGTAAGACAGGGGGCAATCATCCGCAGTATTTT.

This clone has just a few counts. The chain recombines TRBV6-1 with TRBJ2-3; D is possibly TRBD2 (6 bases). The CDR3 extends over 14 amino acids. V lost 3 bases and J lost 6, with 13 bases in between. CDR1 is MNHNS, CDR2 SASEGT, per germline. CDR3 loop: CASSDASVADTQYF. Here the CDR3 DNA reads TGTGCCAGCAGTGATGCTAGCGTGGCGGATACGCAGTATTTT.

CDR3 in DNA: TGCGCCAGCAGCGATAAGACAGGGGGCGTGAGGCTCTATGGCTACACCTTC. Protein sequence: CASSDKTGGVRLYGYTF. The gene calls are TRBV5-1 and TRBJ1-2, with 10 bases lining up with TRBD1. J lost 4 bases, V lost 4 bases, and 13 bases had no gene match. Germline V gene data show CDR1 as SGHRS and CDR2 as YFSETQ. This CDR3 spans 17 amino acids.